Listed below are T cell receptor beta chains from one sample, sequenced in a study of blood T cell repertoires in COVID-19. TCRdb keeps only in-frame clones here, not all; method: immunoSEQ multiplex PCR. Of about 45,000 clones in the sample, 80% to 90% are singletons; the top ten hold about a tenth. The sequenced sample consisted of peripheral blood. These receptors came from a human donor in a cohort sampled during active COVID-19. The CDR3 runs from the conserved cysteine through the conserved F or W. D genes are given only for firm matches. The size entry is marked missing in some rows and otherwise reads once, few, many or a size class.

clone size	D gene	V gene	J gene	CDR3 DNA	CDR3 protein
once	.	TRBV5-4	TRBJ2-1	TGTGCCAGCAGCTTAAATGCGGTCTCCTACAATGAGCAGTTCTTC	CASSLNAVSYNEQFF
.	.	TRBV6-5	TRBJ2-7	TGTGCCAGCAGTTACTCCAGACCGGGGGGCGGATACGAGCAGTACTTC	CASSYSRPGGGYEQYF
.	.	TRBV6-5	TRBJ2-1	TGTGCCGGCCGGTACGGTGGGCACAATGAGCAGTTCTTC	CAGRYGGHNEQFF
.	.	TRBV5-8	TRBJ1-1	TGTGCCAGCAGCTATACCGGGACTGTGAACACTGAAGCTTTCTTT	CASSYTGTVNTEAFF
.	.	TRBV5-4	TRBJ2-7	TGTGCCAGCAGCTTCGGCCAGGGGTTCTACGAGCAGTACTTC	CASSFGQGFYEQYF
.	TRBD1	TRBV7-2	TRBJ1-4	TGTGCCAGCAGCTCCCAGACAGGGTCAATTTGCTTTTTT	CASSSQTGSICFF
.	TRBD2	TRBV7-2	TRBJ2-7	TGTGCCAGCAGCTTGCAGCGGGGGCCCTACGAGCAGTACTTC	CASSLQRGPYEQYF
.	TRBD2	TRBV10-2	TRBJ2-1	TGCGCCAGCAGTAAGGTAGCGGGGGGCTTCCACAATGAGCAGTTCTTC	CASSKVAGGFHNEQFF
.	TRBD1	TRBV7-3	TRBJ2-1	TGTGCCAGCAGCACAGGACAGGGAAACAATGAGCAGTTCTTC	CASSTGQGNNEQFF
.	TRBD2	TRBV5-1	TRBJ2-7	TGCGCCAGCAGCCTCCGGGAGGACATCGAGCAGTACTTC	CASSLREDIEQYF
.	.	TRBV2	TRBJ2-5	TGTGCCAGCAGTGCGGCTAGACTCCAAGAGACCCAGTACTTC	CASSAARLQETQYF
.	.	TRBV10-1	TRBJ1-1	TGCGCCAGCAGCCCCTCGGTGAACACTGAAGCTTTCTTT	CASSPSVNTEAFF
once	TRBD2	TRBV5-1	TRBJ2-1	TGCGCCAGCAGCCTTAGCGGGACCTACAATGAGCAGTTCTTC	CASSLSGTYNEQFF
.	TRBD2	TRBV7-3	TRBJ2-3	TGTGCCAGCAGCTTAAATGCGGGGGGCACAGATACGCAGTATTTT	CASSLNAGGTDTQYF
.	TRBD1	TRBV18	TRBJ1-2	TGTGCCAGCTCATATCGACAGGGGGGCGGCTACACCTTC	CASSYRQGGGYTF
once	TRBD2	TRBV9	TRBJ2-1	TGTGCCAGCAGCCCCCGGACTAGCGGGGGGGCTTATAATGAGCAGTTCTTC	CASSPRTSGGAYNEQFF
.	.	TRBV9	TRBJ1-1	TGTGCCAGCAGCGTAGGACAGATGAACACTGAAGCTTTCTTT	CASSVGQMNTEAFF
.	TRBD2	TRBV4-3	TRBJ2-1	TGCGCCAGCAGCCAAGGGACTAGCGGGGGGGTGAATGAGCAGTTCTTC	CASSQGTSGGVNEQFF
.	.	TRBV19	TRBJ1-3	TGTGCCAGTAGTATGGAGGGTCTAGGAAACACCATATATTTT	CASSMEGLGNTIYF
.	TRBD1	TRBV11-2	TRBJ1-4	TGTGCCAGCAGCCCTCAGACAGGGGCAGTTGGAGATAATGAAAAACTGTTTTTT	CASSPQTGAVGDNEKLFF
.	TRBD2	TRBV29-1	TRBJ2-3	TGCAGCGTTGTATTGGTGGCGAGCGGGGGCACAGATACGCAGTATTTT	CSVVLVASGGTDTQYF
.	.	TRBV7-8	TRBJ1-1	TGTGCCAGCAGCCTCGACATGAACACTGAAGCTTTCTTT	CASSLDMNTEAFF
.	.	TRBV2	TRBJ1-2	TGTGCCAGCAAATTTCAGGGGTCGTCCTATGGCTACACCTTC	CASKFQGSSYGYTF
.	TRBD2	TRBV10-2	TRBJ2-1	TGCGCCACCGGCACGGCGGGGGGATACAATGAGCAGTTCTTC	CATGTAGGYNEQFF
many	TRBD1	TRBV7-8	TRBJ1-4	TGTGCCAGCACCCCTCTCACTGGCAGGGGGGCTGAAAAACTGTTTTTT	CASTPLTGRGAEKLFF
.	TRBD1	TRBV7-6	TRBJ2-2	TGTGCCAGCAGCTTAAACGACAGGGGGCGGACCGGGGAGCTGTTTTTT	CASSLNDRGRTGELFF
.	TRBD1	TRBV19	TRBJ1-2	TGTGCCAGTAGTATAGGACGGGACAGGGACGGCTACACCTTC	CASSIGRDRDGYTF
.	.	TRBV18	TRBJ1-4	TGTGCCAGCTCACCAGGGGGCGGATATGCAACTAATGAAAAACTGTTTTTT	CASSPGGGYATNEKLFF
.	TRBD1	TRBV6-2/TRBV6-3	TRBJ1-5	TGTGCCAGCAGTTACTCCCCCAAGACAGGGCACCAGCCCCAGCATTTT	CASSYSPKTGHQPQHF
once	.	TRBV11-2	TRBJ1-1	TGTGCCAGCAGCTTAGATCGGGGGTTGAATACTGAAGCTTTCTTT	CASSLDRGLNTEAFF
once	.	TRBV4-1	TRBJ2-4	TGCGCCACCTCGGGAGTAGGCAAAAACATTCAGTACTTC	CATSGVGKNIQYF
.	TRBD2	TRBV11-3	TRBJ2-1	TGTGCCAGCAGCTGGCAGGGAGGGTCGTACAATGAGCAGTTCTTC	CASSWQGGSYNEQFF
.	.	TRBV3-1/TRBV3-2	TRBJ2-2	TGTGCCAGCAGCCAGGGCAGGGGGGTGACCGGGGAGCTGTTTTTT	CASSQGRGVTGELFF
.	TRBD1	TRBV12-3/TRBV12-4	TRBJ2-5	TGTGCCAGCAGTGCGCGACAGGGAGAGACCCAGTACTTC	CASSARQGETQYF
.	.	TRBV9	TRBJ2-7	TGTGCCAGCAGCGTAGTGGGCCACGAGCAGTACTTC	CASSVVGHEQYF
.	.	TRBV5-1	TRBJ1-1	TGCGCCAGCAGCTTGGGCGTGAACACTGAAGCTTTCTTT	CASSLGVNTEAFF
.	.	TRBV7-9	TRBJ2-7	TGTGCCAGCAGCTTCGGACAGAACGTGGGCGAGCAGTACTTC	CASSFGQNVGEQYF
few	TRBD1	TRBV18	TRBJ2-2	TGTGCCAGCTCAGGGCAACAGGGGTCCGCCGGGGAGCTGTTTTTT	CASSGQQGSAGELFF
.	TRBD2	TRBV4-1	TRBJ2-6	TGCGCCAGCAGCCCCTCGGCGGGGGGCGCCACCGGGGCCAACGTCCTGACTTTC	CASSPSAGGATGANVLTF
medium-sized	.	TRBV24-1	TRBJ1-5	TGTGCCACCAGTGGGGGGCGGGATCAGCCCCAGCATTTT	CATSGGRDQPQHF